This T cell receptor (beta chain) emerged from a study of T cell responses to AZD1222 COVID-19 vaccine. Study results and limitations: White British ancestry dominated among donors, who included more females, and clonal diversity was possibly underestimated.

Sequenced by immunoSEQ multiplex PCR; TCRdb stores in-frame clones only, minus some. The sample lists 140,000 to 150,000 clones, around nine tenths occurring once. Points on this clone: As yet, its antigen is unknown. The junction and the germline gene differ at one end; a read error may be behind it.

The TCR originated in an adult in good health. The sample consisted of peripheral blood, taken on day 0 of AZD1222 vaccination.

In nucleotides, the CDR3 is TGTGCCAGCTCGGTTGTGGGGGGCAACCAGCCCCAGCATTTT. Its protein product is CASSVVGGNQPQHF. The rearrangement uses TRBV7-2 and TRBJ1-5; TRBD1 is a possible D gene (6 bases). The CDR3 is 14 residues long. Germline CDR1 is SGHTA and CDR2 is FQGNSA. Variable domain in full (rest from reference TRBV7-2 and TRBJ1-5): GAGVSQSPSNKVTEKGKDVELRCDPISGHTALYWYRQSLGQGLEFLIYFQGNSAPDKSGLPSDRFSAERTGGSVSTLTIQRTQQEDSAVYLCASSVVGGNQPQHFGDGTRLSIL.